This T cell receptor (beta chain) appears in the sequencing data of a study of T cells after yellow fever vaccination (dated by TCRdb to the late 2010s). Describing the broader study: The SMART-Seq v4 Ultra Low Input RNA kit was used to prepare libraries from fractions with low cell numbers. Blood was drawn at multiple timepoints before and after primary and secondary immunization, with bulk PBMC replicates and cell subsets isolated. To track T-cell clones before and after primary and booster YFV17D yellow fever vaccination, bulk TCR alpha and beta repertoires were sequenced longitudinally. Two healthy male donors, one aged 18 to 30 and one aged 30 to 40 years, made up the cohort.

The CDR3 goes from the cysteine to the phenylalanine over 13 residues. Only the CDR3 part of the read is kept: 39 bases, read in frame from the first base. The germline V gene (reference sequence) yields LNHDA for CDR1 and SQIVND for CDR2. Regarding this clonotype: What antigen it recognizes has not been identified. A junction end diverges from the germline sequence, so it may reflect a read error.

Beyond this particular receptor, the publication reports: The secondary T-cell response was weaker than the primary response but faster, peaking on day 5 instead of day 15. A small share of clonotypes occurred in both CD4 and CD8 compartments, likely arising from convergent recombination. Most clones expanded after primary vaccination were re-detected after the booster (approximately 96% of CD4 and about 88% of CD8), suggesting broad memory maintenance. Only a couple of donors were included in the study, so the extent to which the findings can be generalized is limited. Because abundant contaminating clonotypes from the bulk population could be contained in FACS-sorted repertoires, computational filtering was required.

This specimen's treatment or condition label, per the study, means: live attenuated yellow fever vaccine strain. A standard Ficoll-Paque protocol was used to isolate PBMCs from peripheral blood. Dynabeads CD4 and CD8 positive selection kits were used to isolate CD4 and CD8 T-cell fractions. TriZol was used to extract RNA from bulk PBMCs, from CD4 and CD8 fractions, and from dextramer-positive and dextramer-negative fractions. TCR cDNA was made using 5'RACE template switching, a step that added a universal primer site and unique molecular identifiers. Priming for cDNA synthesis came from both the TCR alpha and TCR beta constant segments. Library amplification involved two PCR steps, and the second step added sample barcodes and sequencing adapters. Libraries were sequenced on Illumina HiSeq 2500 (2x100 bp) or NovaSeq (2x150 bp). The paper's processing steps were these. Reads were demultiplexed and collapsed into UMI consensus sequences with MIGEC, and V(D)J alignment was performed with MiXCR. Vaccine-responding clonotypes were defined with edgeR using replicate PBMC samples, requiring FDR below 0.01 and a log2 fold change above 5 up to day 15. Each bulk clonotype was labeled CD4 or CD8 based on which sequenced repertoire, CD4 or CD8, contained the clonotype at higher abundance. TCRdb reanalyzed the raw reads on its own, using fastp at Q25 for trimming and MiXCR for clone calling, and kept in-frame beta chains. Every distinct CDR3 protein forms one entry, paired with its most common genes and DNA. The V and J calls and clone size are TCRdb's, not the authors'. The sample table lists 65,000 to 90,000 distinct CDR3 sequences, 7.5% to 8% of them with a count of one. Approximately 42% of the sample is in the top ten clones.

The receptor comes from a man younger than 40 who received the YFV17D yellow fever vaccine. The specimen comprised CD8+ T cells sorted from PBMCs, sampled on the day of the yellow fever booster vaccination. Recombination joined TRBV19 with TRBJ1-5; TRBD1 matches 9 bases in the middle. The bases are TGTGCCACCGGGACAGGGAACTATCATCCCCAGCATTTT. Its protein is CATGTGNYHPQHF.